This T cell receptor beta chain was sequenced in a study of read filtering for tumor transcriptome and immune sequencing. On the study more broadly: Whole-transcriptome libraries were prepared after DNase treatment. Points from the study as a whole: Single-read clonotypes: roughly 82% of IR-seq clonotypes (about 3.5% of reads), roughly 73% of RNA-seq clonotypes (nearly 45% of reads).

This library used around 0.4 ug RNA and molecular barcoded adaptors spanning alpha/delta and beta/gamma chains. A single record per CDR3 protein comes from TCRdb applying MiXCR to the reads. The sample lists 39,000 or so distinct CDR3 sequences, 13% occurring once. This clonotype was seen repeatedly, ten times or more. Its matching antigen is unknown. Trimming cost V 5 bases and J 2 bases; bases outside gene matches: 5. The CDR3 consists of 14 residues. The gene calls are TRBV12-3 or TRBV12-4 and TRBJ2-5; 7 bases are a match to TRBD1. The sequenced sample consisted of a population of CD138-negative cells sorted from bone marrow. The receptor comes from a donor at least 40 years old with multiple myeloma. The CDR3 DNA reads as TGTGCCAGCAGTGCTAGGACAGGACAAGAGACCCAGTACTTC. It yields the protein CASSARTGQETQYF.